This T cell receptor (beta chain) was sequenced during a study of follicular helper T cells after annual influenza vaccination. Findings and caveats of the study: Just about 10-22% of cells analyzed had recovered productive TCRB sequences. ICOS-CD38- cTfh most often held earlier Day 7 ICOS+CD38+ clones.

V lost 0 bases to trimming and J lost 1 base; unmatched junction nucleotides: 2. Germline loops: CDR1 SGHRS, CDR2 YFSETQ. This CDR3 is 15 amino acids long. This table comes from immunoSEQ multiplex PCR, and its TCRdb copy is limited to in-frame clones, with some not included. The table includes approximately 2,500 clones, around nine tenths detected once. Points on this clone: Its antigen is unidentified.

The time point was: 2014-2015 season, pre-vaccination. The sequence was obtained from an adult who received the influenza vaccine. The material sequenced was CXCR5+ CD38+ circulating T follicular helper cells from blood, taken on the day of influenza vaccination. Subset denoted: circulating Tfh, non-naive CD4+CXCR5+PD-1+ (ICOS+CD38+ or ICOS-CD38-). The chain links TRBV5-1 to TRBJ2-3; 7 bases fit TRBD1. CDR3 coding DNA: TGCGCCAGCAGCTTGGGGGACAGAGGCACAGATACGCAGTATTTT. This encodes CASSLGDRGTDTQYF.